This TCR beta chain was recorded in a study of response to subunit inactivated influenza vaccine. This clonotype was detected many times. Germline assignment: CDR1 SQVTM and CDR2 ANQGSEA. The ends were cut back, 4 bases at V and 3 bases at J, with 13 bases in the middle. This CDR3 is 13 amino acids long. TCRdb independently ran MiXCR on the RT-PCR reads; one entry per CDR3 protein. The sample has under 750,000 distinct CDR3 sequences; 10% to 15% are singletons. The sequence was collected from a man aged 50-59 years who received an inactivated influenza vaccine. The source material was PBMCs from blood, sampled on the day of vaccination. The J gene is TRBJ2-7, the V gene TRBV29-1; D uncertain. CDR3 loop: CSVVTGPGYEQYF. The DNA for the CDR3 is TGCAGCGTTGTTACGGGTCCAGGCTACGAGCAGTACTTC.